The clone carrying this T cell receptor (beta chain) was counted only a few times. Clones were read by immunoSEQ multiplex PCR, and TCRdb kept only the in-frame ones, dropping some. The data hold approximately 170,000 clones, with around 79% observed a single time. This sample stems from a study of blood T cell repertoires in COVID-19. Study at large: Acute and convalescent COVID-19 specimens originated in the United States, Italy and Spain.

V lost 3 bases and J lost 0, with 12 bases in between. The CDR3 totals 16 residues. Germline loops: CDR1 LNHDA, CDR2 SQIVND (reference sequence). The rearrangement joins TRBV19 to TRBJ2-1, with D perhaps TRBD2 (5 bases). Source material: peripheral blood. This sequence originates from a woman between 45 and 60 years old with acute or convalescent COVID-19. The CDR3: CASSMTRRRSYNEQFF. In DNA, the CDR3 is TGTGCCAGTAGTATGACCCGGAGGCGCTCCTACAATGAGCAGTTCTTC.